These 13 T cell receptor beta chains share one sample of origin, sequenced in a study of early T cells in non-severe SARS-CoV-2 infection. TCRdb reanalysed the 5' RACE reads using MiXCR and keeps one entry per CDR3 protein. Among about 32,000 distinct CDR3 sequences, more than 4% were seen once, and the ten largest hold about 6%. Material for sequencing was whole blood. The receptor source for this set is an adult who was a healthcare worker with PCR-confirmed SARS-CoV-2 infection or an uninfected control (not recorded which).

In this sample, this clonotype turned up many times. The chain combines TRBV6-5 with TRBJ2-7; 7 bases agree with TRBD1. The CDR3 totals 14 residues. V lost 5 bases to trimming and J lost 1 base; unmatched junction nucleotides: 5. Germline CDR1 and CDR2: MNHEY and SVGAGI. The CDR3 DNA is TGTGCCAGCAGTCCGGACAGGCGTTCCTACGAGCAGTACTTC. Protein: CASSPDRRSYEQYF.

This clonotype was counted ten times or more. The chain combines TRBV21-1 with TRBJ1-5; TRBD1 is taken as the D call from the table, unchecked against the DNA. TRBV21-1 is termed a pseudogene. CDR3 size: 16 residues. CDR3 DNA: TGTGCCAGCAGCCACGAAGGGGATGATAGCAATCAGCCCCAGCATTTT. Protein: CASSHEGDDSNQPQHF.

This clonotype was seen many times. V gene TRBV11-2 combines with J gene TRBJ2-5; TRBD1 matches at 7 bases. V shed 4 bases, J shed 5 bases, and the junction held 10 bases outside the gene matches. The germline V gene encodes CDR1 SGHAT and CDR2 FQNNGV. This CDR3 comprises 15 residues. CDR3 DNA sequence: TGTGCCAGCAGCTCACTACCGGGACAGAGGGAGACCCAGTACTTC. It translates to CASSSLPGQRETQYF.

In its sample, this clonotype was seen many times. The J gene is TRBJ2-3, the V gene TRBV7-3, with D possibly TRBD2 on 6 matching bases. CDR1 and CDR2 (germline): SGHTA, FQGTGA. The CDR3 is made up of 13 amino acids. V was cut by 4 bases and J by 4 bases, with 9 bases left in between. In DNA form, the CDR3 reads TGTGCCAGCAGCTACTTAGCGGCAGATACGCAGTATTTT. Translated: CASSYLAADTQYF.

At least ten counts were recorded for this clonotype. The CDR3 spells CASQKQDTTNEKLFF. The CDR3 DNA follows: TGTGCCAGCCAGAAGCAGGATACAACTAATGAAAAACTGTTTTTT. The rearrangement links TRBV7-9 to TRBJ1-4; D is uncertain. The germline CDR1 and CDR2 sequences are SEHNR and FQNEAQ (reference sequence). Trimming removed 8 bases at V and 0 bases at J, with 13 bases between. The CDR3 runs 15 residues. Variable domain in full (rest from reference TRBV7-9 and TRBJ1-4): DTGVSQNPRHKITKRGQNVTFRCDPISEHNRLYWYRQTLGQGPEFLTYFQNEAQLEKSRLLSDRFSAERPKGSFSTLEIQRTEQGDSAMYLCASQKQDTTNEKLFFGSGTQLSVL.

At least ten counts were recorded for this clonotype. The chain couples TRBV6-5 to TRBJ1-6; the match to TRBD1 covers 10 bases. Germline trimming cut 0 bases from V and 7 bases from J; bases unmatched to any gene: 3. Germline lookup yields CDR1 MNHEY and CDR2 SVGAGI. This CDR3 contains 16 residues. CDR3 loop: CASSYSPGQGNSPLHF. CDR3 DNA sequence: TGTGCCAGCAGTTACTCTCCGGGACAGGGGAATTCACCCCTCCACTTT.

This clonotype was observed many times. The rearrangement links TRBV10-3 to TRBJ2-3; no clear D. Germline CDR1 and CDR2: ENHRY and SYGVKD. V lost 6 bases to trimming and J lost 5 bases, with 6 bases between them. This CDR3 has 11 residues. The chain's CDR3 is CAIRGRDTQYF. The CDR3 DNA is TGTGCCATCAGGGGCCGAGATACGCAGTATTTT.

This clonotype came up many times. The chain joins TRBV10-3 to TRBJ2-1; possibly TRBD2 for D (5 bases). The CDR3 is 16 residues long. The ends were cut back, 3 bases at V and 0 bases at J, with 12 bases in the middle. The V gene's germline CDR1 is ENHRY and CDR2 SYGVKD. CDR3 sequence (DNA): TGTGCCATCAGTGACAGAGGGATGAACTCCTACAATGAGCAGTTCTTC. Encoded protein: CAISDRGMNSYNEQFF.

This clonotype was detected many times. The chain links TRBV7-9 to TRBJ1-5, with D perhaps TRBD1 (5 bases). With 1 base removed from V and 1 base from J, the gap between germline ends came to 11 bases. CDR1 and CDR2 from the germline V gene are SEHNR and FQNEAQ (reference sequence). The CDR3 sequence is 16 residues long. CDR3 nucleotides: TGTGCCAGCAGCTTAGTGGGAGCAGGGAGCAATCAGCCCCAGCATTTT. Translation: CASSLVGAGSNQPQHF.

This clonotype was found many times. The chain links TRBV20-1 to TRBJ2-7; a possible D gene is TRBD1 (5 bases). The germline V and J ends were trimmed by 0 bases and 3 bases, with 6 bases remaining between them. This CDR3 region has 12 residues. The germline V gene has CDR1 DFQATT and CDR2 SNEGSKA (reference sequence). CDR3 DNA sequence: TGCAGTGCTAGAGAAGACAGCTACGAGCAGTACTTC. This translates into CSAREDSYEQYF.

This chain joins TRBV20-1 and TRBJ1-3; D may be TRBD1 (6 bases). The germline gives CDR1 DFQATT, CDR2 SNEGSKA (reference sequence). The CDR3 runs 13 residues. The CDR3 region is CGGSGTSGDTIYF. Written as DNA, the CDR3 is TGCGGTGGGTCCGGGACAAGCGGAGACACCATATATTTT.

This clonotype was observed a few times. V is TRBV5-3 and J is TRBJ2-1; 13 bases line up with TRBD2. TRBV5-3 is identified as an open reading frame with a role that is uncertain. The trim removed 4 bases at V and 8 bases at J, leaving 15 bases unmatched. The CDR3 is 18 residues long. CDR3 nucleotide sequence: TGTGCCAGAAGCCTACAAAGGACTAGCGGGAGTTTTAACGATGAGCAGTTCTTC. Translated: CARSLQRTSGSFNDEQFF.

This clonotype came up a few times. V gene TRBV7-9 combines with J gene TRBJ2-3; possibly TRBD2 for D (5 bases). CDR1 is SEHNR, CDR2 FQNEAQ, per germline (reference sequence). The CDR3 consists of 16 residues. The V gene lost 1 base and the J gene lost 2 bases, with 13 bases spanning the gap. CDR3 sequence reads: CASSLGTSQLTDTQYF. As DNA, the CDR3 is TGTGCCAGCAGCTTAGGGACTTCCCAGCTCACAGATACGCAGTATTTT.